A single sample gave rise to the 14 T cell receptor beta chains below, sequenced in a study of blood T cell repertoires in COVID-19. Using immunoSEQ multiplex PCR, the repertoire was profiled, and TCRdb retains in-frame clones only, with some absent. The sample includes 150,000 to 200,000 clones, approximately 88% of them seen just once. The sequencing input was PBMCs or T cells enriched from blood (not recorded which). The receptors shown here come from a woman aged 18-29 years who had recovered from COVID-19.

The chain combines TRBV18 with TRBJ1-1; D unclear. Germline assignment: CDR1 KGHSH and CDR2 LQKENI. There are 13 residues in the CDR3. V shed 3 bases and J shed 0 bases, with 5 bases lying between them. In nucleotides, the CDR3 is TGTGCCAGCTCACCTTCCGTGAACACTGAAGCTTTCTTT. Its translation: CASSPSVNTEAFF.

The rearrangement joins TRBV18 to TRBJ1-3; 8 bases are a match to TRBD1. The germline gives CDR1 KGHSH, CDR2 LQKENI. V trimming: 6 bases; J trimming: 2 bases; junction bases outside the gene matches: 0. CDR3 length: 13 residues. DNA for the CDR3: TGTGCCAGCTCGACAGGGGCTGGAAACACCATATATTTT. This codes for CASSTGAGNTIYF.

This clone was detected a few times. The gene calls are TRBV6-2 or TRBV6-3 and TRBJ2-1; a possible D gene is TRBD2 (7 bases). CDR3 length equals 15 residues. Germline lookup yields CDR1 MNHEY and CDR2 SVGEGT. Trimming shortened V by 4 bases and J by 4 bases, and 14 bases separated the two germline ends. The CDR3 DNA reads as TGTGCCAGCAGTTCCACGGGGGGCGCATACAATGAGCAGTTCTTC. Translation gives CASSSTGGAYNEQFF.

CDR3 nucleotides: TGTGCCAGCAGTTTCACTACAGGTTCGGGGAACACTGAAGCTTTCTTT. It specifies CASSFTTGSGNTEAFF. The rearrangement joins TRBV27 to TRBJ1-1, with a possible D match to TRBD1 (5 bases). The germline V gene encodes CDR1 MNHEY and CDR2 SMNVEV (reference sequence). V was clipped by 3 bases and J by 1 base, with 15 bases between them. CDR3 length: 16 amino acids.

The V gene is TRBV7-9, the J gene TRBJ1-4; maybe TRBD1 (5 bases). This CDR3 has 15 residues. Trimming cost V 5 bases and J 4 bases, with 14 bases left between them. Germline lookup yields CDR1 SEHNR and CDR2 FQNEAQ (reference sequence). CDR3 residues: CASSPRDGGNEKLFF. Here the CDR3 DNA reads TGTGCCAGCAGCCCTCGGGACGGGGGTAATGAAAAACTGTTTTTT.

This chain uses TRBV6-5 with TRBJ1-3; tentatively, D is TRBD1 (6 bases). The CDR3 is 13 amino acids. V shed 6 bases and J shed 2 bases, with 8 bases lying between them. The germline gives CDR1 MNHEY, CDR2 SVGAGI. The CDR3 spells CASRQGPGNTIYF. CDR3 coding DNA: TGTGCCAGCAGACAGGGCCCTGGAAACACCATATATTTT.

The V gene is TRBV5-1, the J gene TRBJ2-2; D uncertain. Per the germline V gene, CDR1 is SGHRS and CDR2 is YFSETQ. This CDR3 has 14 residues. The V and J ends lost 5 bases and 1 base respectively, with 9 bases between them. As DNA, the CDR3 is TGCGCCAGCAGTCATGCAGTGAACACCGGGGAGCTGTTTTTT. This translates into CASSHAVNTGELFF.

The rearrangement joins TRBV4-3 to TRBJ2-3, with D possibly matching TRBD1 (6 bases). CDR1 is LGHNA and CDR2 is YSLEER in the germline V gene. This CDR3 is 19 amino acids long. Trimming took 0 bases from V and 5 from J, leaving 24 bases between them. CDR3 protein: CASSQDAITWAGAVDTQYF. The CDR3 DNA follows: TGCGCCAGCAGCCAAGATGCCATAACCTGGGCAGGGGCTGTAGATACGCAGTATTTT.

About this clone itself: Other nucleotide sequences in the sample specify the same CDR3. The V gene is TRBV5-1, the J gene TRBJ2-7; 7 bases align to TRBD2. CDR1 is SGHRS, CDR2 YFSETQ, per germline. Trimming removed 0 bases from V and 4 bases from J; junction bases left unmatched: 7. The CDR3 runs to 15 residues. The CDR3 reads CASSLVGGRAYEQYF. The CDR3 DNA follows: TGCGCCAGCAGCTTGGTGGGCGGGAGAGCTTACGAGCAGTACTTC. Variable domain in full (rest from reference TRBV5-1 and TRBJ2-7): KAGVTQTPRYLIKTRGQQVTLSCSPISGHRSVSWYQQTPGQGLQFLFEYFSETQRNKGNFPGRFSGRQFSNSRSEMNVSTLELGDSALYLCASSLVGGRAYEQYFGPGTRLTVT.

The V call is TRBV13, the J call TRBJ1-2, with TRBD1 identical over 9 bases. V dropped 5 bases and J dropped 4; count of bases not matched to a gene: 17. The CDR3 length is 18 residues. CDR1 is PRHDT, CDR2 FYEKMQ, per germline (reference sequence). As DNA, the CDR3 is TGTGCCAGCAGCCCGGGGACAGGGTGGGACTCCCCGACCTATGGCTACACCTTC. It translates to CASSPGTGWDSPTYGYTF.

This clone was found once. The chain recombines TRBV24-1 with TRBJ2-5, with D perhaps TRBD2 (6 bases). This CDR3 contains 16 residues. The V end lost 1 base, the J end lost 0 bases, and 11 bases lay between the germline ends. Germline CDR1 reads KGHDR; CDR2 reads SFDVKD. The CDR3 nucleotides read TGTGCCACCAGTGATTTCAAAGCGGGCAACCAAGAGACCCAGTACTTC. Encoded protein: CATSDFKAGNQETQYF.

V gene TRBV15 combines with J gene TRBJ2-1; the match to TRBD2 covers 9 bases. Germline trimming cut 0 bases from V and 7 bases from J; bases unmatched to any gene: 1. Germline V gene sequence: CDR1 LNHNV, CDR2 YYDKDF (reference sequence). The CDR3 runs to 14 residues. The chain's CDR3 is CATSRDLAGNEQFF. Written as DNA, the CDR3 is TGTGCCACCAGCAGAGATCTAGCGGGGAATGAGCAGTTCTTC.

The genes are TRBV7-2 and TRBJ1-1, with 7 bases fitting TRBD1. CDR3 size: 14 residues. Germline V gene lookup returns CDR1 SGHTA and CDR2 FQGNSA. The V and J ends lost 3 bases and 1 base, in that order; junction bases with no gene match: 2. The CDR3 coding sequence is TGTGCCAGCAGCTTCGGGGACAGGAACACTGAAGCTTTCTTT. Translating gives CASSFGDRNTEAFF.

This chain connects TRBV7-2 to TRBJ1-5; D uncertain. Trimming took off 6 bases at V and 0 bases at J, with 9 bases between the two ends. This CDR3 comprises 14 residues. Per the germline V gene, CDR1 is SGHTA and CDR2 is FQGNSA. The CDR3 sequence: CASSLEGSNQPQHF. CDR3 bases: TGTGCCAGCAGTCTCGAGGGTAGCAATCAGCCCCAGCATTTT.